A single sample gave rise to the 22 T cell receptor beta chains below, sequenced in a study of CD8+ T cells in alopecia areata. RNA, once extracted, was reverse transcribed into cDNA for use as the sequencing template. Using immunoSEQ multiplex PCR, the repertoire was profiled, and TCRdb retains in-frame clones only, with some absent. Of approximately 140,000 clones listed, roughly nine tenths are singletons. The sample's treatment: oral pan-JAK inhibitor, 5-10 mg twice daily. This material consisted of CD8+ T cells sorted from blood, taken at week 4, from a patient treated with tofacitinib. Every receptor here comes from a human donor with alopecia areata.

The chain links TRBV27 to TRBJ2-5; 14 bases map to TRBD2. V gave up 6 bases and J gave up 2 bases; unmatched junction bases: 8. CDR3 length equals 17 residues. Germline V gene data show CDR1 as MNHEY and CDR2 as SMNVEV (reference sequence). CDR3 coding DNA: TGTGCCAGCAGGGAGCGGACTAGCGGGAGGTTTCAAGAGACCCAGTACTTC. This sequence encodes CASRERTSGRFQETQYF.

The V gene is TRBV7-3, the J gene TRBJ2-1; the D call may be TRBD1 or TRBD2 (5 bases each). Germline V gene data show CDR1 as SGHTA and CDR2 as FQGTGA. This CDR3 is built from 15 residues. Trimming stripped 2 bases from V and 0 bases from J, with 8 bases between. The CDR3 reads CASSLSGPSYNEQFF. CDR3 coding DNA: TGTGCCAGCAGCTTATCGGGACCCTCCTACAATGAGCAGTTCTTC.

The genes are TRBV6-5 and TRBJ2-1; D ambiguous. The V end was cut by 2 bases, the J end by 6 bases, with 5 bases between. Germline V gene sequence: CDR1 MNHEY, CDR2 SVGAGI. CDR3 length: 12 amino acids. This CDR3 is CASSYVGNEQFF. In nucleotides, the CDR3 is TGTGCCAGCAGTTACGTTGGCAATGAGCAGTTCTTC.

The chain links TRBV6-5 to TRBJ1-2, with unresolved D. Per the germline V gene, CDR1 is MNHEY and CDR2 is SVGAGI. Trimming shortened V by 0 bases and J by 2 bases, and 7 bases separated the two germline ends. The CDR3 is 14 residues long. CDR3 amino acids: CASSYSPGNYGYTF. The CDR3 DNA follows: TGTGCCAGCAGTTACTCGCCCGGGAACTATGGCTACACCTTC.

The CDR3, as DNA: TGTGCCAGCAGCCAAGTACAGGGCGAGGGTGAAGCTTTCTTT. It yields the protein CASSQVQGEGEAFF. V is TRBV14 and J is TRBJ1-1, with D possibly matching TRBD1 (6 bases). Germline V gene data show CDR1 as SGHDN and CDR2 as FVKESK. The length of the CDR3 is 14 residues. With 1 base removed from V and 7 bases from J, the gap between germline ends came to 13 bases.

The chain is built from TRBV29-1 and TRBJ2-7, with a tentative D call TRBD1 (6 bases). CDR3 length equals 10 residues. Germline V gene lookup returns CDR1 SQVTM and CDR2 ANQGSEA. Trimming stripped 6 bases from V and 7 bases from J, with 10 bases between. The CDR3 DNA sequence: TGCAGCGTCGGGGACATGGAGCAGTACTTC. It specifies CSVGDMEQYF.

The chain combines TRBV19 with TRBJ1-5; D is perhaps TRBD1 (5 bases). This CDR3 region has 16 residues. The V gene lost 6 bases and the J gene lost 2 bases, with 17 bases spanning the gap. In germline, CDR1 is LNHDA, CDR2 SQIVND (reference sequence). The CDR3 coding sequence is TGTGCCAGTAGCCATCTGGGGGGGGGACGCAATCAGCCCCAGCATTTT. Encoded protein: CASSHLGGGRNQPQHF.

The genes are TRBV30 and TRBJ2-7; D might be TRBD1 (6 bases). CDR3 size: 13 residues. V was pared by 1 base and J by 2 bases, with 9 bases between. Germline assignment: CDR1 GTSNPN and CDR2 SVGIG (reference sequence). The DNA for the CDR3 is TGTGCCTGGAGTGGGACAGTAGCCTACGAGCAGTACTTC. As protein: CAWSGTVAYEQYF.

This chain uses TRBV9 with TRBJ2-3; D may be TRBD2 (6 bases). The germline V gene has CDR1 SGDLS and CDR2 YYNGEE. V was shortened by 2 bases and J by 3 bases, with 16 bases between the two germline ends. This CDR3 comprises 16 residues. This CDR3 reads CASSVSHGGGTDTQYF. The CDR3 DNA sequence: TGTGCCAGCAGCGTCTCGCACGGGGGTGGTACAGATACGCAGTATTTT.

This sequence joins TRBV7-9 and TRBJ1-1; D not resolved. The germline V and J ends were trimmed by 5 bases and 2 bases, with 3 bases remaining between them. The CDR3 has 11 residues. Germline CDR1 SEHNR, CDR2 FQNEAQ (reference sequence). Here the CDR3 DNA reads TGTGCCAGCAGCCGAAACACTGAAGCTTTCTTT. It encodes CASSRNTEAFF.

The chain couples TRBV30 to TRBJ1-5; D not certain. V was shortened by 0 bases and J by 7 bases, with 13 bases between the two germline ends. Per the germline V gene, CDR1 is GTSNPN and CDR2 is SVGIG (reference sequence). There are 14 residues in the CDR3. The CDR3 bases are TGTGCCTGGAGTGTACGGCAGGTTAGCCAGCCCCAGCATTTT. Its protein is CAWSVRQVSQPQHF. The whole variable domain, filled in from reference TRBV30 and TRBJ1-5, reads SQTIHQWPATLVQPVGSPLSLECTVEGTSNPNLYWYRQAAGRGLQLLFYSVGIGQISSEVPQNLSASRPQDRQFILSSKKLLLSDSGFYLCAWSVRQVSQPQHFGDGTRLSIL.

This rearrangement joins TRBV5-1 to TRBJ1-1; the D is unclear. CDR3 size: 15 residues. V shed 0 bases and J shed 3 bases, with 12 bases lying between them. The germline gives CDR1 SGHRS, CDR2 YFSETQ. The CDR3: CASSLATAIYTEAFF. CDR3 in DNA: TGCGCCAGCAGCTTGGCAACAGCAATTTACACTGAAGCTTTCTTT.

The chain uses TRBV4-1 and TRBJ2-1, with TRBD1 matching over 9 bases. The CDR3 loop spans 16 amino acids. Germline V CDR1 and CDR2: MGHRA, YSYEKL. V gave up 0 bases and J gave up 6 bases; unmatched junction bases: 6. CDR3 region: CASSQDWDRVFNEQFF. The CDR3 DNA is TGCGCCAGCAGCCAAGATTGGGACAGGGTCTTCAATGAGCAGTTCTTC.

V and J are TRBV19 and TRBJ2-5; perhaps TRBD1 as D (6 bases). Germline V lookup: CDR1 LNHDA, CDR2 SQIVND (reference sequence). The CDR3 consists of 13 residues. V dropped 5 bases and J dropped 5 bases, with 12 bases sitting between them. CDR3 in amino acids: CASSADSGETQYF. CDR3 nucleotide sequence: TGTGCCAGTAGTGCGGACAGTGGGGAGACCCAGTACTTC. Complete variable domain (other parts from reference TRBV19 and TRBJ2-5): DGGITQSPKYLFRKEGQNVTLSCEQNLNHDAMYWYRQDPGQGLRLIYYSQIVNDFQKGDIAEGYSVSREKKESFPLTVTSAQKNPTAFYLCASSADSGETQYFGPGTRLLVL.

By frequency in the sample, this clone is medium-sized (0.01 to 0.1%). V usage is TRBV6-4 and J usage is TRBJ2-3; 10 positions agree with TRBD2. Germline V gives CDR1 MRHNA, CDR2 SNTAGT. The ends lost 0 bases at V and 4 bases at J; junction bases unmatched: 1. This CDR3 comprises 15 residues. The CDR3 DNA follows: TGTGCCAGCAGTGACTCAGCGGGGGGGCCAGATACGCAGTATTTT. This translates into CASSDSAGGPDTQYF.

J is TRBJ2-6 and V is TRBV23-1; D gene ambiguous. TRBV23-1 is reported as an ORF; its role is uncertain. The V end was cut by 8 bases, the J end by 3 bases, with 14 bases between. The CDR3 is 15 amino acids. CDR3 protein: CASSSLTIGANVLTF. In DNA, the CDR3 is TGCGCCAGCTCAAGTTTGACGATTGGGGCCAACGTCCTGACTTTC.

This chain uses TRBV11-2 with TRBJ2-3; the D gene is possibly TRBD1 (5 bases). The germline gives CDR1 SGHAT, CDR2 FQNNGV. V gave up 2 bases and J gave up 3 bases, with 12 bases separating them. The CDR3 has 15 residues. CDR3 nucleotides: TGTGCCAGCAGCTTACTGAAGGGGATGACAGATACGCAGTATTTT. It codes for CASSLLKGMTDTQYF.

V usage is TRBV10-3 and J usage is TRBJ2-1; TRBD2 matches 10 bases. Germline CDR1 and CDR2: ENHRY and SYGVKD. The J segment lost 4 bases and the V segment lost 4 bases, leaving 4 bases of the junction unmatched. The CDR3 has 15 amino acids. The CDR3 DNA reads TGTGCCATCAGTGGGACTAGCGGTATATACAATGAGCAGTTCTTC. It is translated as CAISGTSGIYNEQFF.

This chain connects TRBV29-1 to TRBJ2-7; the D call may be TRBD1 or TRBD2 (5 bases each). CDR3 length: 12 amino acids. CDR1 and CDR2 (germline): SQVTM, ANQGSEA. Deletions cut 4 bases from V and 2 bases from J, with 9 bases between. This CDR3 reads CSVGEGPYEQYF. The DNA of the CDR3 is TGCAGCGTTGGCGAGGGGCCCTACGAGCAGTACTTC.

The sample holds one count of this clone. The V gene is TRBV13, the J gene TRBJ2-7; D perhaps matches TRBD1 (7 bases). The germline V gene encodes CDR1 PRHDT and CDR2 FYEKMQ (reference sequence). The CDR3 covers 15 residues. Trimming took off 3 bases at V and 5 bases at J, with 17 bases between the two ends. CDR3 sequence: CASSFGGTDYHEQYF. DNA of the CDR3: TGTGCCAGCAGCTTTGGAGGGACAGACTACCACGAGCAGTACTTC. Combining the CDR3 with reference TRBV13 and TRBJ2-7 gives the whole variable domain AAGVIQSPRHLIKEKRETATLKCYPIPRHDTVYWYQQGPGQDPQFLISFYEKMQSDKGSIPDRFSAQQFSDYHSELNMSSLELGDSALYFCASSFGGTDYHEQYFGPGTRLTVT.

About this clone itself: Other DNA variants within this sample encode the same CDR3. CDR3 sequence: CASSVGGHTEAFF. The CDR3 DNA reads TGTGCCAGCAGCGTAGGGGGTCACACTGAAGCTTTCTTT. This chain joins TRBV9 and TRBJ1-1; D not certain. In germline, CDR1 is SGDLS, CDR2 YYNGEE. CDR3 length: 13 amino acids. With 0 bases removed from V and 3 bases from J, the gap between germline ends came to 6 bases.

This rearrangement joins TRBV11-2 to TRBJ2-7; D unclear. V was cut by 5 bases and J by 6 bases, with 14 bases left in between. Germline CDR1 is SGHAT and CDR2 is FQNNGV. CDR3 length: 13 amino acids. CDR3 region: CASSPHQTREQYF. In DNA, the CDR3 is TGTGCCAGCAGCCCACATCAGACGCGCGAGCAGTACTTC.